Listed below are T cell receptor beta chains from one sample, sequenced in a study of cytomegalovirus exposure and HLA in healthy donors. Produced via immunoSEQ multiplex PCR; TCRdb's table is partial and in-frame only. The sample lists some 150,000 clones, over 70% seen once, with 2.5% to 3.5% in the top ten. The sequencing input was PBMCs. The receptors originated from a male donor in good health and CMV-seronegative. The CDR3 runs from the conserved cysteine through the conserved F or W.

TRBJ2-2 | TRBV7-3 | 17 | CASSLMRREIGTGELFF
TRBJ1-5 | TRBV6-1 | 13 | CASSVTVRQPQHF
TRBJ2-1 | TRBV7-9 | 15 | CASSQTGRDYNEQFF
TRBJ1-1 | TRBV9 | 14 | CASSVGTGETEAFF
TRBJ2-5 | TRBV30 | 15 | CAWSSGSATQETQYF
TRBJ1-5 | TRBV19 | 15 | CASSIGQGWVTPQHF
TRBJ1-2 | TRBV7-2 | 17 | CASSTAGTGGGFYGYTF
TRBJ2-7 | TRBV7-8 | 17 | CASSLGGPGRAAHEQYF
TRBJ1-1 | TRBV25-1 | 14 | CASRPTGTNTEAFF
TRBJ2-7 | TRBV19 | 15 | CASRIQATRSYEQYF
TRBJ2-7 | TRBV6-1 | 18 | CASSEPLGGGGTSYEQYF
TRBJ2-7 | TRBV4-1 | 16 | CASRQNDRDNSYEQYF
TRBJ1-4 | TRBV13 | 15 | CPSSFAEPANEKLFF
TRBJ2-3 | TRBV5-5 | 18 | CASSTLLAAGGGTDTQYF
TRBJ1-6 | TRBV9 | 15 | CASSVEDGPGSPLHF
TRBJ1-5 | TRBV4-3 | 15 | CASSQDLGAYQPQHF
TRBJ2-7 | TRBV27 | 15 | CASSLRGGGPYEQYF
TRBJ2-7 | TRBV16 | 15 | CASSQFSPLSYEQYF
TRBJ2-2 | TRBV4-2 | 18 | CASSTPGTSGGDTGELFF
TRBJ2-7 | TRBV7-8 | 16 | CARSLKLQGAYYEQYF
TRBJ2-5 | TRBV4-1 | 11 | CASRGGLAQYF
TRBJ2-3 | TRBV5-1 | 14 | CASSFGQVADTQYF
TRBJ1-1 | TRBV6-6 | 14 | CASSWQGSNTEAFF
TRBJ2-3 | TRBV10-2 | 15 | CASSPGLASTDTQYF